The clone carrying this T cell receptor beta chain was seen ten or more times. TCRdb reanalysed the 5' RACE reads using MiXCR and keeps one entry per CDR3 protein. Of about 70,000 distinct CDR3 sequences in the sample, around 9.3% were seen once. This sample was taken from a study of spatial heterogeneity in lung cancer. As to time point: blood at routine non-recurrence follow-up after resection. This CDR3 contains 11 residues. Germline CDR1 MDHEN, CDR2 SYDVKM. Deletions cut 10 bases from V and 2 bases from J, with 8 bases between. The sample in question was PBMCs, obtained at follow-up. The TCR comes from a female donor with early-stage non-small cell lung cancer. The rearrangement joins TRBV28 to TRBJ2-5; D is undetermined. This CDR3 is CATLNQETQYF. DNA for the CDR3: TGTGCCACGCTTAATCAAGAGACCCAGTACTTC.